These 13 T cell receptor beta chains were sequenced from one sample in a study of T cells in tuberculosis. TCRdb's copy holds only in-frame clones and misses some; the assay was immunoSEQ multiplex PCR. The repertoire holds around 30,000 clones, with approximately 95% as singletons. Sequenced: PBMCs. These receptors originate from a donor between 10 and 35 years old with latent tuberculosis or without tuberculosis infection.

This clone occurred once. The V and J genes are TRBV4-2 and TRBJ2-5; D is perhaps TRBD1 (8 bases). CDR3 length equals 17 residues. V was trimmed by 0 bases and J by 4 bases, leaving 18 bases between them. CDR1 is LGHNA, CDR2 YNFKEQ, per germline. CDR3 protein: CASSQDGANRGGETQYF. CDR3 nucleotides: TGTGCCAGCAGCCAAGACGGGGCGAACAGGGGGGGAGAGACCCAGTACTTC.

This clone was detected once. The chain combines TRBV20-1 with TRBJ1-1; D gene ambiguous. V lost 5 bases to trimming and J lost 1 base, with 5 bases between them. CDR3 length: 11 residues. Looked up from germline, CDR1 is DFQATT and CDR2 is SNEGSKA (reference sequence). The CDR3 bases are TGCAGTGCTGTACAGAACACTGAAGCTTTCTTT. It yields the protein CSAVQNTEAFF.

This chain links TRBV6-5 with TRBJ2-7, with a possible D match to TRBD1 (5 bases). CDR3 length: 14 amino acids. Trimming removed 4 bases at V and 3 bases at J, with 13 bases between. Germline-derived CDR1 and CDR2 are MNHEY and SVGAGI. The CDR3 is CASSSSTDHYEQYF. The CDR3 coding sequence is TGTGCCAGCAGTTCGTCGACAGATCACTACGAGCAGTACTTC.

CDR3 region: CASSVRRLAGDNEQFF. The CDR3, as DNA: TGTGCCAGCAGCGTACGAAGGCTAGCGGGGGACAATGAGCAGTTCTTC. The V gene is TRBV9, the J gene TRBJ2-1; TRBD2 matches 10 bases. V shed 1 base and J 5 bases; nucleotides not matched to a gene: 6. The V gene's germline CDR1 is SGDLS and CDR2 YYNGEE. This CDR3 region has 16 residues.

The rearrangement links TRBV28 to TRBJ2-1; no firm D call. Germline assignment: CDR1 MDHEN and CDR2 SYDVKM. V lost 6 bases and J 0 bases, leaving 12 bases between the germline ends. The CDR3 is 15 amino acids. DNA for the CDR3: TGTGCCAGCAGCTTAGTCCCGAGCTCCTACAATGAGCAGTTCTTC. Translating it yields CASSLVPSSYNEQFF.

V is TRBV7-8 and J is TRBJ2-3; TRBD2 aligns across 9 bases. The germline V gene has CDR1 SGHVS and CDR2 FQNEAQ. V lost 4 bases to trimming and J lost 10 bases; unmatched junction nucleotides: 21. CDR3 size: 18 residues. CDR3 residues: CASSSISGTSHLNVAQYF. The CDR3 coding sequence is TGTGCCAGCAGCTCGATTTCCGGGACTAGCCATCTAAATGTGGCGCAGTATTTT.

On this clone itself: The same CDR3 is also encoded by other DNA sequences in this sample. This chain connects TRBV7-2 to TRBJ1-3; TRBD1 matches 9 bases. The V and J ends lost 5 bases and 7 bases, in that order; junction bases with no gene match: 3. Per the germline V gene, CDR1 is SGHTA and CDR2 is FQGNSA. This CDR3 is built from 13 residues. DNA of the CDR3: TGTGCCAGCAGCCCAGGACAGGGGAACACCATATATTTT. Its protein product is CASSPGQGNTIYF.

The CDR3 here is CASSTQSGVTDTQYF. The DNA of the CDR3 is TGTGCCAGCAGCACCCAGAGCGGGGTCACAGATACGCAGTATTTT. The chain uses TRBV7-6 and TRBJ2-3, with 7 bases that match TRBD2. V lost 5 bases and J lost 2; bases outside the gene matches: 7. The CDR3 runs 15 residues. Germline CDR1 SGHVS, CDR2 FNYEAQ. Looking up the rest from reference TRBV7-6 and TRBJ2-3 gives the full variable domain: GAGVSQSPRYKVTKRGQDVALRCDPISGHVSLYWYRQALGQGPEFLTYFNYEAQQDKSGLPNDRFSAERPEGSISTLTIQRTEQRDSAMYRCASSTQSGVTDTQYFGPGTRLTVL.

In its sample, this clone was seen a few times. This chain connects TRBV5-1 to TRBJ2-1; D ambiguous. Trimming cost V 1 base and J 3 bases, with 5 bases left between them. This CDR3 region has 13 residues. Germline V gene data show CDR1 as SGHRS and CDR2 as YFSETQ. The CDR3: CASSLPSYNEQFF. CDR3 sequence (DNA): TGCGCCAGCAGCTTGCCTAGCTACAATGAGCAGTTCTTC.

This clone has a single count. The rearrangement joins TRBV5-6 to TRBJ2-7, with 10 nucleotides matching TRBD2. CDR3 length equals 15 residues. Trimming cost V 1 base and J 0 bases; bases outside gene matches: 1. Germline assignment: CDR1 SGHDT and CDR2 YYEEEE. CDR3 nucleotides: TGTGCCAGCAGCTTGAGCGGGGGGGCCTCCTACGAGCAGTACTTC. Its protein is CASSLSGGASYEQYF.

The genes are TRBV27 and TRBJ2-7; 9 bases match TRBD1. Germline V gene sequence: CDR1 MNHEY, CDR2 SMNVEV (reference sequence). The CDR3 sequence is 13 residues long. Unmatched junction bases numbered 0, after V lost 2 bases and J lost 4 bases. The CDR3 region is CASSLDRGYEQYF. The CDR3 DNA sequence: TGTGCCAGCAGTTTAGACAGGGGGTACGAGCAGTACTTC.

The chain carries TRBV10-1 and TRBJ1-5, with TRBD1 identical over 9 bases. Germline V gene lookup returns CDR1 WNHNN and CDR2 SYGVQD (reference sequence). The CDR3 length is 23 residues. J lost 0 bases, V lost 4 bases, and 25 bases had no gene match. CDR3 DNA: TGCGCCAGCAGTGGGCCTCGACTCCCACCGGTTAGGACAGGGGACTATAGCAATCAGCCCCAGCATTTT. Protein product: CASSGPRLPPVRTGDYSNQPQHF.

The rearrangement joins TRBV7-3 to TRBJ1-1; D might be TRBD1 (6 bases). This CDR3 has 14 residues. CDR1 is SGHTA, CDR2 FQGTGA, per germline. Trimming took off 2 bases at V and 5 bases at J, with 12 bases between the two ends. The CDR3 spells CASSLGGRSTEAFF. The DNA of the CDR3 is TGTGCCAGCAGCTTAGGGGGCCGGAGTACTGAAGCTTTCTTT.